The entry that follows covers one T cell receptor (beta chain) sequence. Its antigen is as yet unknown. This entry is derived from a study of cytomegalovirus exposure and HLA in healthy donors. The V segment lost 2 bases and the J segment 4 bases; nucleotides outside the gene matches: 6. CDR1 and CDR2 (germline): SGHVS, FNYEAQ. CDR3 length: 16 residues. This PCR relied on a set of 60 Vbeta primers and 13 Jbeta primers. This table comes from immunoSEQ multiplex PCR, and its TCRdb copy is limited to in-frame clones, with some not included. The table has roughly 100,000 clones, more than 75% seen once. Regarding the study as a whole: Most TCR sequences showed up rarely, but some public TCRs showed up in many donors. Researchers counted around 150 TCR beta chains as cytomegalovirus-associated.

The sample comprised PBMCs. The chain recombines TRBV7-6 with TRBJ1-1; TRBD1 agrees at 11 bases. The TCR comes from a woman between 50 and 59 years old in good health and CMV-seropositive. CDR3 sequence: CASSLFTGQGGTEAFF. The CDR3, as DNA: TGTGCCAGCAGCTTATTTACGGGACAGGGGGGCACTGAAGCTTTCTTT.